This T cell receptor (beta chain) was recovered during a study of T cell repertoires in cytomegalovirus infection. Study background: Through public TCR beta signatures, both CMV infection and matching HLA type were indicated.

There are 13 residues in the CDR3. Germline V gene sequence: CDR1 SGHTA, CDR2 FQGNSA. The V segment lost 5 bases and the J segment 8 bases; nucleotides outside the gene matches: 7. General study findings and limits: Clonotype analysis showed dominance of the ex vivo response by HLA-C-restricted CMV-specific TCR beta clonotypes. CMV carriers with the relevant HLA were identified by cumulative public TCR beta family frequency.

Each CDR3 protein is one row after TCRdb ran MiXCR on the reads. The data contain about 68,000 distinct CDR3 sequences, approximately 22% of them singletons. The sample holds many counts of this clonotype. No antigen is known for it. The V and J genes are TRBV7-2 and TRBJ1-2; 8 positions agree with TRBD1. Material: PBMCs, sequenced either directly or after in vitro stimulation (not recorded which). This clonotype was sampled from a human donor in good health (CMV status not recorded). Some clones in this sample may be carry-over from other donors' samples. The CDR3 is CASSTDRALGYTF. The CDR3 nucleotides are TGTGCCAGCAGCACGGACAGGGCCCTAGGCTACACCTTC.